The clone carrying this T cell receptor (beta chain) was picked up a small number of times. The data are from a study of T-cell reconstitution after alpha-beta-depleted transplantation in children. Construction of the TCRbeta library involved unique molecular identifiers. A single record per CDR3 protein comes from TCRdb applying MiXCR to the PCR reads. This table has 300,000 to 400,000 distinct CDR3 sequences, 13% appearing once. The input for sequencing was PBMCs, taken from the stem cell graft. The clonotype originates from a human donor who donated a stem cell graft to a child with Fanconi anemia.

CDR3 protein: CSARLPIEREAFF. The CDR3 nucleotides read TGCAGTGCTAGACTGCCCATCGAAAGGGAAGCTTTCTTT. The genes are TRBV20-1 and TRBJ1-1; unclear D gene. Looked up from germline, CDR1 is DFQATT and CDR2 is SNEGSKA (reference sequence). Trimming pared 2 bases from V and 8 bases from J, leaving 15 bases between. CDR3 size: 13 residues.